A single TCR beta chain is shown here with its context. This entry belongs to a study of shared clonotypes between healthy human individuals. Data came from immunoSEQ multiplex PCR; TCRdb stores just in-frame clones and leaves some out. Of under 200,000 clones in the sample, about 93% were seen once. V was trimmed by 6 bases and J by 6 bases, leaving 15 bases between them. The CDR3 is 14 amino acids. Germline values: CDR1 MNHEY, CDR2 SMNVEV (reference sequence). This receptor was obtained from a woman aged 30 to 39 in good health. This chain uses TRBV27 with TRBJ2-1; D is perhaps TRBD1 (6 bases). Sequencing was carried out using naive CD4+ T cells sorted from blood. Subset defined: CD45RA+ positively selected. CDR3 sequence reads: CASSRQAGLNEQFF. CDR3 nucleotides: TGTGCCAGCAGCAGACAGGCCGGTCTCAATGAGCAGTTCTTC.